This T cell receptor beta chain emerged from a study of T cell changes during pregnancy in multiple sclerosis. Some clones are missing from TCRdb's copy, which holds only in-frame ones; the method was immunoSEQ multiplex PCR. The repertoire holds roughly 24,000 clones, with around 90% as singletons. In this sample, this clone turned up a few times. Germline trimming cut 4 bases from V and 5 bases from J; bases unmatched to any gene: 8. Looked up from germline, CDR1 is SNHLY and CDR2 is FYNNEI. This CDR3 is built from 14 residues. Sequenced here: CD4+ T cells from peripheral blood mononuclear cells, sampled in the second trimester of pregnancy. The genes are TRBV2 and TRBJ2-7; 7 nucleotides align to TRBD2. The TCR was taken from a female donor in good health, enrolled as a control in a pregnancy study. This CDR3 reads CASSGGGPAHEQYF. The CDR3 DNA is TGTGCCAGCAGTGGGGGAGGGCCGGCCCACGAGCAGTACTTC.